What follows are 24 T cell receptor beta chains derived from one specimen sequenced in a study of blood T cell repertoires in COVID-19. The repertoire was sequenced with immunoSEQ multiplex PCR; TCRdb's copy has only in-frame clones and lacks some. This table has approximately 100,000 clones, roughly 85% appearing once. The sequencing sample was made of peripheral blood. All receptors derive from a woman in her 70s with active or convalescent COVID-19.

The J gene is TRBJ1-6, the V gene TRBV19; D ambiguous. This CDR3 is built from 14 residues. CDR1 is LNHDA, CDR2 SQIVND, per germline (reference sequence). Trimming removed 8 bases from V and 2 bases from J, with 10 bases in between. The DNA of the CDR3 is TGTGCCAGTCAGCCGGGAACCTATAATTCACCCCTCCACTTT. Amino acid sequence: CASQPGTYNSPLHF.

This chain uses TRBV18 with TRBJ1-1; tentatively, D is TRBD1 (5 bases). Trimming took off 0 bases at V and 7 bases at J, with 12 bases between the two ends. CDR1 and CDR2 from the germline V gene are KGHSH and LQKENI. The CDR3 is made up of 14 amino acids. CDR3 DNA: TGTGCCAGCTCACCACCGGGGGGTAGGGGTGAAGCTTTCTTT. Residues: CASSPPGGRGEAFF. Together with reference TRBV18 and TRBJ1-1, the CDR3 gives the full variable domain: NAGVMQNPRHLVRRRGQEARLRCSPMKGHSHVYWYRQLPEEGLKFMVYLQKENIIDESGMPKERFSAEFPKEGPSILRIQQVVRGDSAAYFCASSPPGGRGEAFFGQGTRLTVV.

Here the CDR3 DNA reads TGTGCCAGCAGTGAAGTTGGGACAGGGGCCACAGATACGCAGTATTTT. Its protein is CASSEVGTGATDTQYF. V usage is TRBV6-4 and J usage is TRBJ2-3, with 10 bases identical to TRBD1. This CDR3 spans 16 amino acids. Trimming took 3 bases from V and 2 from J; bases not matched to a gene: 5. Germline V gene data show CDR1 as MRHNA and CDR2 as SNTAGT.

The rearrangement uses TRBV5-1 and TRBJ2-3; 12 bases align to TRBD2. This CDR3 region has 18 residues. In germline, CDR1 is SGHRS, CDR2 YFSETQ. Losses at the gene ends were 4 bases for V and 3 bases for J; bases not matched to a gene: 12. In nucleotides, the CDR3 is TGCGCCAGCAGCCGTGCCCCCGCTAGCGGGGGGGCTACAGATACGCAGTATTTT. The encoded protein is CASSRAPASGGATDTQYF.

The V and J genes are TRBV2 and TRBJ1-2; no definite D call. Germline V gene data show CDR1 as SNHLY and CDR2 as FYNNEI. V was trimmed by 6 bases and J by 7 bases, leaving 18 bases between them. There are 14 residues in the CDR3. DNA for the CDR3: TGTGCCAGCAGGACACTTCTCCGGGGTGGTGGCTACACCTTC. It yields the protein CASRTLLRGGGYTF.

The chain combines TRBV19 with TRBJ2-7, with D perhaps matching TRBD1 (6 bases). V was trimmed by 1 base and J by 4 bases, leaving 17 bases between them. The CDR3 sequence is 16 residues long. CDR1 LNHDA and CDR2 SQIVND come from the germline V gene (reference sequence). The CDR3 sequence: CASSIAAGTGQYEQYF. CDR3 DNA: TGTGCCAGTAGTATAGCCGCCGGGACGGGACAATACGAGCAGTACTTC.

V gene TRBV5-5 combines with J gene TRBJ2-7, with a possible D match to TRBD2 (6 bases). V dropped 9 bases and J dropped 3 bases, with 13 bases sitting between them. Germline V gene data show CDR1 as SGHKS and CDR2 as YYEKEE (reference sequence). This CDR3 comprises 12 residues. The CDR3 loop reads CATGGNYYEQYF. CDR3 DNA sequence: TGTGCCACCGGGGGAAACTACTACGAGCAGTACTTC.

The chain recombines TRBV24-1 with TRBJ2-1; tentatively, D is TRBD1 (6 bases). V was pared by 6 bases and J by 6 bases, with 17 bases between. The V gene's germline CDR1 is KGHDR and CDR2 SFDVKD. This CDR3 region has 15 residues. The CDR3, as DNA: TGTGCCACCAGTAAAACAGGGTCGGCGGGCAATGAGCAGTTCTTC. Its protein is CATSKTGSAGNEQFF.

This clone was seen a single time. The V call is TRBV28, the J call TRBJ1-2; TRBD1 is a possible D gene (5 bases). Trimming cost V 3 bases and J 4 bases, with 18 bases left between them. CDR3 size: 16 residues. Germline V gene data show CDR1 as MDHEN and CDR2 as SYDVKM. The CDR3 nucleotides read TGTGCCAGCAGTTTCCCGACGCAGGGCCTCGTCTATGGCTACACCTTC. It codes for CASSFPTQGLVYGYTF.

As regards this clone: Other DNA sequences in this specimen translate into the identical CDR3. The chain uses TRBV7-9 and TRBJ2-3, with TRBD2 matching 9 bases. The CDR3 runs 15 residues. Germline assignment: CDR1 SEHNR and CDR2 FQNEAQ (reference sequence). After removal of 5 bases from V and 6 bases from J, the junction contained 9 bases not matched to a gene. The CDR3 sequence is CASSPPGLATDTQYF. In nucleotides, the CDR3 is TGTGCCAGCAGCCCACCGGGACTAGCCACGGATACGCAGTATTTT.

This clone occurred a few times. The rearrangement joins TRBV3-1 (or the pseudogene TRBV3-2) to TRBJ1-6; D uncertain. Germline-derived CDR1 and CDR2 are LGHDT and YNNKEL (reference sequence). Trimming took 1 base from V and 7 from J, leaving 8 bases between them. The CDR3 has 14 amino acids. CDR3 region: CASSQGYANSPLHF. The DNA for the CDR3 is TGTGCCAGCAGCCAAGGGTACGCGAATTCACCCCTCCACTTT.

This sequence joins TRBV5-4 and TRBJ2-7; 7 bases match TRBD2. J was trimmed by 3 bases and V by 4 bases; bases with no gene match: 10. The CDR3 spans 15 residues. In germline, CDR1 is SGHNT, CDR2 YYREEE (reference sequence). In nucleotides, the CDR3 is TGTGCCAGCAGCGCCTCTGGGGGGGGTTACTACGAGCAGTACTTC. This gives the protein CASSASGGGYYEQYF.

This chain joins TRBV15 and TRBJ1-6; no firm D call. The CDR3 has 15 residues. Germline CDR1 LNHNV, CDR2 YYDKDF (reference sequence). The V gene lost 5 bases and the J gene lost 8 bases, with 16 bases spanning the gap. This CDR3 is CATSSRTGWDSPLHF. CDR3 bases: TGTGCCACCAGCTCTCGGACGGGGTGGGATTCACCCCTCCACTTT.

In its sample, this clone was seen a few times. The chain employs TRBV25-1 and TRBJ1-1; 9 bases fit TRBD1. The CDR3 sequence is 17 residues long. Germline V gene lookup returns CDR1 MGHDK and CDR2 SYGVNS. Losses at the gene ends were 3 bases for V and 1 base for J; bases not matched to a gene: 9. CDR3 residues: CASSEKRTGASNTEAFF. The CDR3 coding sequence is TGTGCCAGCAGTGAGAAACGGACAGGGGCTTCGAACACTGAAGCTTTCTTT.

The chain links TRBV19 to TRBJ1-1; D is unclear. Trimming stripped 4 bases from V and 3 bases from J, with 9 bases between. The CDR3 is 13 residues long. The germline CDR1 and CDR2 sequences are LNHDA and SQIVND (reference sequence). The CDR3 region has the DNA TGTGCCAGTAGTACCGGGAAATACACTGAAGCTTTCTTT. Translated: CASSTGKYTEAFF.

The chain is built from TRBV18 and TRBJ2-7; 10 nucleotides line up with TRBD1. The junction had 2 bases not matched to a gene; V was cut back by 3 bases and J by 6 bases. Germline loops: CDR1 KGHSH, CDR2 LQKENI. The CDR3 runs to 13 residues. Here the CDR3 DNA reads TGTGCCAGCTCACCGCGGACAGGGGGCGAGCAGTACTTC. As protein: CASSPRTGGEQYF.

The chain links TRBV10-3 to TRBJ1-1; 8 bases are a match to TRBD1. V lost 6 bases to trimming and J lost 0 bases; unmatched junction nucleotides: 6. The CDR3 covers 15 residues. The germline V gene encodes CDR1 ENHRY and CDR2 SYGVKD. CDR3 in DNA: TGTGCCATCAGGGAGGGGACAGGTATGAACACTGAAGCTTTCTTT. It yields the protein CAIREGTGMNTEAFF.

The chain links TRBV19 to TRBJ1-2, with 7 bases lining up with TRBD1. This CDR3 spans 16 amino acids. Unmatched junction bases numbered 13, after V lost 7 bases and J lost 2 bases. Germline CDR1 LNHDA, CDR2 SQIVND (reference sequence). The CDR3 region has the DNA TGTGCCAGTACCCTTACGGGACTGGGACAGAACTATGGCTACACCTTC. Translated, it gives CASTLTGLGQNYGYTF.

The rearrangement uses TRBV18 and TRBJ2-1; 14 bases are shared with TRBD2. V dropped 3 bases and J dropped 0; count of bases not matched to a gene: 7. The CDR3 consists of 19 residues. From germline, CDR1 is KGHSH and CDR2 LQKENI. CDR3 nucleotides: TGTGCCAGCTCACCCCCGGGGACTAGCGGGAGCCGCTCCTACAATGAGCAGTTCTTC. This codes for CASSPPGTSGSRSYNEQFF.

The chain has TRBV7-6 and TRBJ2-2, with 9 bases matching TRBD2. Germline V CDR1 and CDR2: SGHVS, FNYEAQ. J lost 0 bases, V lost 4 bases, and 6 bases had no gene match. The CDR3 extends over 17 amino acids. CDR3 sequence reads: CASSSSIAGANTGELFF. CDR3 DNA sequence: TGTGCCAGCAGCTCCTCTATAGCGGGAGCGAACACCGGGGAGCTGTTTTTT.

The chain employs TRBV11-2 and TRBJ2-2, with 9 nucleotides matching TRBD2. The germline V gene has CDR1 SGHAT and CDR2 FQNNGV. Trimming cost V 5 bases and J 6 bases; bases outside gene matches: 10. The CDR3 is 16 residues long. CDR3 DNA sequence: TGTGCCAGCAGCCCCAGAGGCGGGAGGGCGGCCGGGGAGCTGTTTTTT. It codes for CASSPRGGRAAGELFF.

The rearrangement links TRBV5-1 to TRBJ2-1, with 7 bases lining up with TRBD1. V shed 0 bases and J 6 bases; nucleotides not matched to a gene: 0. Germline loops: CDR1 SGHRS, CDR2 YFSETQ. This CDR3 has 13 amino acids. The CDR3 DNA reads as TGCGCCAGCAGCTTGGGGGACAGCAATGAGCAGTTCTTC. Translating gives CASSLGDSNEQFF.

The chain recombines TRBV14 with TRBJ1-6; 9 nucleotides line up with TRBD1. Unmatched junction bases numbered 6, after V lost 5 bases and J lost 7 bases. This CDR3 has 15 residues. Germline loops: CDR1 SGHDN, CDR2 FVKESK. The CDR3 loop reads CASSSWTGVNSPLHF. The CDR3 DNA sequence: TGTGCCAGCAGCTCATGGACAGGGGTCAATTCACCCCTCCACTTT.

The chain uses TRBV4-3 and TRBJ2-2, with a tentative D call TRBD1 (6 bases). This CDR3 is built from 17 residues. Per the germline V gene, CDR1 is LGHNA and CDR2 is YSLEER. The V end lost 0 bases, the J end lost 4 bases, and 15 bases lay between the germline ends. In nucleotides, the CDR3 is TGCGCCAGCAGCCAAGATCCTAGCAGGGGCGGCACCGGGGAGCTGTTTTTT. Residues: CASSQDPSRGGTGELFF.